The 26 T cell receptor beta chains below all came from one sample that was sequenced in a study of blood T cell repertoires in COVID-19 (TCRdb year 2020). The protocol used for the library was the immunoSEQ multiplex PCR assay. TCRdb obtained this table from immuneACCESS and retained in-frame rearrangements with V and J assigned. These tables miss some clones; where compared with another copy, unresolved V genes account for less than half of the shortfall, and the remainder is unexplained. This sample has more than 150,000 clones in its table, and roughly 73% of those were observed once. The ten largest clonotypes hold approximately 3% of the sample. The sequenced material came from peripheral blood. These receptors were obtained from a woman of 80 years or more with active or convalescent COVID-19.

The J gene is TRBJ1-1, the V gene TRBV6-6, with D possibly TRBD1 on 6 matching bases. Trimming removed 0 bases from V and 5 bases from J, with 10 bases in between. This CDR3 is 14 amino acids long. Germline CDR1 and CDR2: MNHNY and SVGAGI (reference sequence). The CDR3 sequence: CASSYSGARTEAFF. In DNA, the CDR3 is TGTGCCAGCAGTTACTCGGGGGCAAGGACTGAAGCTTTCTTT.

This clone was recorded at least ten times. The genes are TRBV2 and TRBJ1-1; 9 bases are shared with TRBD1. The J segment lost 1 base and the V segment lost 10 bases, leaving 4 bases of the junction unmatched. The CDR3 consists of 13 residues. Germline CDR1 is SNHLY and CDR2 is FYNNEI. The CDR3 sequence is CATGTGTNTEAFF. CDR3 bases: TGTGCCACCGGGACAGGGACGAACACTGAAGCTTTCTTT.

V gene TRBV5-1 combines with J gene TRBJ1-6; maybe TRBD1 (5 bases). Germline CDR1 is SGHRS and CDR2 is YFSETQ. The CDR3 has 15 amino acids. Trimming removed 6 bases from V and 7 bases from J, with 17 bases in between. CDR3 amino acids: CASTLEGQPNSPLHF. The CDR3 DNA follows: TGCGCCAGCACTTTGGAGGGGCAGCCGAATTCACCCCTCCACTTT.

This chain connects TRBV2 to TRBJ1-6, with a tentative D call TRBD1 (6 bases). In germline, CDR1 is SNHLY, CDR2 FYNNEI. The V end lost 3 bases, the J end lost 4 bases, and 16 bases lay between the germline ends. The CDR3 extends over 17 amino acids. For the CDR3, the DNA is TGTGCCAGCAGTGAGGACACAGGGAGGGGATATAATTCACCCCTCCACTTT. Translating gives CASSEDTGRGYNSPLHF. Full variable domain (outside the CDR3, taken from reference TRBV2 and TRBJ1-6): EPEVTQTPSHQVTQMGQEVILRCVPISNHLYFYWYRQILGQKVEFLVSFYNNEISEKSEIFDDQFSVERPDGSNFTLKIRSTKLEDSAMYFCASSEDTGRGYNSPLHFGNGTRLTVT.

The V and J genes are TRBV7-9 and TRBJ1-2; D is unresolved. The CDR3 loop spans 12 amino acids. CDR1 is SEHNR and CDR2 is FQNEAQ in the germline V gene (reference sequence). The V end lost 5 bases, the J end lost 8 bases, and 12 bases lay between the germline ends. CDR3 sequence: CASSHNGGGYTF. DNA for the CDR3: TGTGCCAGCAGCCACAACGGAGGCGGCTACACCTTC.

J is TRBJ2-6 and V is TRBV5-6; 8 bases are a match to TRBD1. V gave up 0 bases and J gave up 4 bases; unmatched junction bases: 9. Germline V gene data show CDR1 as SGHDT and CDR2 as YYEEEE. The CDR3 runs to 18 residues. CDR3 coding DNA: TGTGCCAGCAGCTTGGCCAGCGGACAGGGAGCGGGGGCCAACGTCCTGACTTTC. This codes for CASSLASGQGAGANVLTF.

In this sample, this clone turned up once. V and J are TRBV4-1 and TRBJ1-6, with TRBD1 as a possible D gene (6 bases). The CDR3 has 16 amino acids. V lost 0 bases and J lost 5, with 11 bases in between. Germline V gene sequence: CDR1 MGHRA, CDR2 YSYEKL. CDR3 region: CASSQEGRGDNSPLHF. The CDR3 DNA reads as TGCGCCAGCAGCCAAGAGGGCAGGGGAGATAATTCACCCCTCCACTTT.

The CDR3 spells CASSSSAGGLSYEQYF. The CDR3 nucleotides read TGTGCCAGCAGCAGCTCAGCGGGGGGCCTCTCCTACGAGCAGTACTTC. This chain links TRBV7-2 with TRBJ2-7; 9 bases are shared with TRBD2. Losses at the gene ends were 5 bases for V and 0 bases for J; bases not matched to a gene: 8. CDR3 length: 16 residues. CDR1 and CDR2 from the germline V gene are SGHTA and FQGNSA.

The chain joins TRBV5-1 to TRBJ2-7; D is possibly TRBD2 (6 bases). V was trimmed by 1 base and J by 3 bases, leaving 11 bases between them. Germline V gene lookup returns CDR1 SGHRS and CDR2 YFSETQ. The CDR3 contains 14 residues. Here the CDR3 reads CASSLTPGDYEQYF. The CDR3 DNA sequence: TGCGCCAGCAGCTTGACACCGGGGGACTACGAGCAGTACTTC.

The chain employs TRBV9 and TRBJ2-5; 11 bases agree with TRBD2. The J segment lost 2 bases and the V segment lost 3 bases, leaving 6 bases of the junction unmatched. The CDR3 is 16 amino acids. Germline loops: CDR1 SGDLS, CDR2 YYNGEE. The CDR3 DNA sequence: TGTGCCAGCAGCGCTTACACTAGCGGGGGACAAGAGACCCAGTACTTC. Protein: CASSAYTSGGQETQYF. The whole variable domain, remainder taken from reference TRBV9 and TRBJ2-5, is DSGVTQTPKHLITATGQRVTLRCSPRSGDLSVYWYQQSLDQGLQFLIQYYNGEERAKGNILERFSAQQFPDLHSELNLSSLELGDSALYFCASSAYTSGGQETQYFGPGTRLLVL.

The chain links TRBV15 to TRBJ1-1; the D gene is possibly TRBD1 (6 bases). The CDR3 length is 13 residues. Germline CDR1 reads LNHNV; CDR2 reads YYDKDF (reference sequence). Between the trimmed V and J ends, which lost 8 bases and 4 bases, there was a span of 14 bases. The CDR3 loop is CATGYRGGTEAFF. The DNA of the CDR3 is TGTGCCACCGGATACAGAGGGGGCACTGAAGCTTTCTTT.

The gene calls are TRBV2 and TRBJ2-5; TRBD1 agrees at 9 bases. Germline V gene lookup returns CDR1 SNHLY and CDR2 FYNNEI. Trimming at V came to 4 bases and at J to 5 bases, leaving 2 bases not matched to a gene. The CDR3 covers 13 residues. CDR3 sequence reads: CASSGQGVETQYF. The CDR3 DNA reads TGTGCCAGCAGTGGACAGGGGGTGGAGACCCAGTACTTC.

This clone showed up many times. V and J are TRBV5-5 and TRBJ1-5, with 7 nucleotides matching TRBD1. V lost 4 bases to trimming and J lost 2 bases; unmatched junction nucleotides: 6. This CDR3 spans 15 amino acids. Germline loops: CDR1 SGHKS, CDR2 YYEKEE (reference sequence). The chain's CDR3 is CASSEGAYGNQPQHF. CDR3 bases: TGTGCCAGCAGCGAGGGGGCGTACGGCAATCAGCCCCAGCATTTT.

This clone was seen a single time. The J gene is TRBJ1-6, the V gene TRBV6-1; 9 bases are a match to TRBD1. V was pared by 2 bases and J by 14 bases, with 10 bases of the junction left unmatched. Germline V gene lookup returns CDR1 MNHNS and CDR2 SASEGT. The CDR3 spans 15 residues. The CDR3 sequence: CASSEFKQGAPALHF. CDR3 nucleotides: TGTGCCAGCAGTGAATTTAAACAGGGGGCGCCGGCCCTCCACTTT.

V is TRBV5-1 and J is TRBJ2-7, with D perhaps matching TRBD1 (5 bases). CDR1 and CDR2 from the germline V gene are SGHRS and YFSETQ. This CDR3 has 12 amino acids. Deletions cut 7 bases from V and 6 bases from J, with 14 bases between. This CDR3 reads CASGPGWREQYF. DNA of the CDR3: TGCGCCAGCGGGCCAGGGTGGCGCGAGCAGTACTTC.

The chain is built from TRBV6-5 and TRBJ2-5; D is possibly TRBD1 (6 bases). CDR1 MNHEY and CDR2 SVGAGI come from the germline V gene. V was pared by 6 bases and J by 3 bases, with 14 bases between. CDR3 length equals 14 residues. The CDR3 DNA follows: TGTGCCAGCAGGTTGGGGGACATGAAAGAGACCCAGTACTTC. It yields the protein CASRLGDMKETQYF.

In its sample, this clone was seen once. The chain has TRBV11-2 and TRBJ1-2, with 11 bases aligning to TRBD1. Germline trimming cut 4 bases from V and 2 bases from J; bases unmatched to any gene: 9. Per the germline V gene, CDR1 is SGHAT and CDR2 is FQNNGV. The CDR3 covers 17 residues. The CDR3 region is CASSSRTGGAWNYGYTF. CDR3 sequence (DNA): TGTGCCAGCAGCTCCAGGACAGGGGGCGCATGGAACTATGGCTACACCTTC.

The chain employs TRBV20-1 and TRBJ1-3, with TRBD1 as a possible D gene (5 bases). The length of the CDR3 is 11 residues. Per germline, CDR1 DFQATT and CDR2 SNEGSKA (reference sequence). V shed 5 bases and J shed 11 bases, with 13 bases lying between them. CDR3 sequence: CSAGKTGPIYF. In DNA form, the CDR3 reads TGCAGTGCTGGGAAAACAGGCCCCATATATTTT.

This chain joins TRBV6-1 and TRBJ1-3, with 7 bases lining up with TRBD1. Germline V gene sequence: CDR1 MNHNS, CDR2 SASEGT. CDR3 length: 14 amino acids. The V segment lost 3 bases and the J segment 2 bases; nucleotides outside the gene matches: 1. CDR3 DNA: TGTGCCAGCAGTGACGACAGGGCTGGAAACACCATATATTTT. This codes for CASSDDRAGNTIYF.

V usage is TRBV25-1 and J usage is TRBJ1-4; no clear D. From germline, CDR1 is MGHDK and CDR2 SYGVNS. Trimming shortened V by 4 bases and J by 7 bases, and 7 bases separated the two germline ends. The CDR3 has 12 residues. The DNA for the CDR3 is TGTGCCAGCAGTGGGAACAGTGAAAAACTGTTTTTT. Amino acids: CASSGNSEKLFF.

The rearrangement links TRBV6-5 to TRBJ1-1; a weak D match, TRBD1 (5 bases). Per germline, CDR1 MNHEY and CDR2 SVGAGI. The CDR3 spans 13 residues. V gave up 5 bases and J gave up 5 bases, with 12 bases separating them. The CDR3 sequence is CASSPRGDTEAFF. CDR3 coding DNA: TGTGCCAGCAGTCCCCGGGGGGATACTGAAGCTTTCTTT.

The J gene is TRBJ1-2, the V gene TRBV7-9; D unclear. The CDR3 has 15 amino acids. Trimming shortened V by 3 bases and J by 3 bases, and 14 bases separated the two germline ends. CDR1 and CDR2 from the germline V gene are SEHNR and FQNEAQ (reference sequence). CDR3 sequence reads: CASSLFAVDYYGYTF. The CDR3 region has the DNA TGTGCCAGCAGCTTGTTTGCGGTGGACTACTATGGCTACACCTTC.

The sample holds one count of this clone. The rearrangement links TRBV5-6 to TRBJ2-5; a possible D gene is TRBD2 (7 bases). This CDR3 has 14 residues. The V gene's germline CDR1 is SGHDT and CDR2 YYEEEE. Trimming took off 4 bases at V and 5 bases at J, with 15 bases between the two ends. The CDR3 protein is CASSTVGGLETQYF. The CDR3 nucleotides read TGTGCCAGCAGCACCGTCGGGGGGCTGGAGACCCAGTACTTC.

The chain couples TRBV5-6 to TRBJ1-6; D remains unclear. The CDR3 totals 17 residues. Germline CDR1 reads SGHDT; CDR2 reads YYEEEE. Trimming removed 2 bases from V and 0 bases from J, with 12 bases in between. This CDR3 is CASSFVGGSSYNSPLHF. CDR3 DNA: TGTGCCAGCAGCTTCGTCGGAGGGAGCTCCTATAATTCACCCCTCCACTTT.

The genes are TRBV6-5 and TRBJ1-2; D gene ambiguous. Germline loops: CDR1 MNHEY, CDR2 SVGAGI. The CDR3 has 15 amino acids. V lost 2 bases and J lost 2, with 12 bases in between. The CDR3: CASSYARGDNYGYTF. CDR3 coding DNA: TGTGCCAGCAGTTACGCGCGGGGTGACAACTATGGCTACACCTTC.

This sequence joins TRBV18 and TRBJ1-2; D unclear. V shed 3 bases and J shed 4 bases, with 9 bases lying between them. This CDR3 spans 13 amino acids. The V gene's germline CDR1 is KGHSH and CDR2 LQKENI. CDR3 amino acids: CASSPTESYGYTF. CDR3 DNA: TGTGCCAGCTCACCTACAGAAAGCTATGGCTACACCTTC.